This T cell receptor (beta chain) was sequenced in a study of T-cell reconstitution after alpha-beta-depleted transplantation in children. The CDR3 is 19 amino acids. The ends were cut back, 0 bases at V and 0 bases at J, with 20 bases in the middle. Germline V lookup: CDR1 LGHNA, CDR2 YNFKEQ. This clonotype was detected many times. The antigen remains unidentified. Study-level results: By one year post-transplant, T-cell counts and diversity largely arose from T cells that were newly produced. Roughly two months post-transplant, alpha-beta T cells reportedly originated from several hundred graft clones that had expanded. Certain patients had high TCRbeta diversity at day 60, and it came from recipient T cells and thymic progenitors that survived.

Unique molecular identifiers were used in preparing the TCRbeta library. A single record per CDR3 protein comes from TCRdb applying MiXCR to the PCR reads. This table has a few hundred thousand distinct CDR3 sequences, around 9.1% appearing once. Here the sequenced sample was PBMCs, taken before TCRalphabeta/CD19-depleted stem cell transplant. V gene TRBV4-2 combines with J gene TRBJ1-1; TRBD1 is a possible D gene (5 bases). This clonotype was sampled from a boy less than two years old with acute myeloid leukemia, due to receive a stem cell transplant. CDR3: CASSQDQNGGVFMNTEAFF. The CDR3 DNA follows: TGTGCCAGCAGCCAAGATCAAAATGGGGGGGTATTCATGAACACTGAAGCTTTCTTT.